This entry lists 18 T cell receptor beta chains sequenced from one sample in a study of blood T cells in healthy people across ages. Through a sample-barcoded 5' primer and a J-beta primer mix, a second PCR was run for 7 to 11 cycles. TCRdb redid the calling of the 5' RACE reads with MiXCR, one entry per CDR3 protein. The sample contains approximately 2,000,000 distinct CDR3 sequences, about two fifths of which appear only once. Sequenced sample: blood. These receptors came from a human donor in good health.

This clonotype showed up just a few times. The V call is TRBV6-5, the J call TRBJ1-6; D ambiguous. Germline V gene sequence: CDR1 MNHEY, CDR2 SVGAGI. The CDR3 has 14 amino acids. Trimming shortened V by 2 bases and J by 8 bases, and 10 bases separated the two germline ends. As DNA, the CDR3 is TGTGCCAGCAGTTACGTAGGCGGGGATTCACCCCTCCACTTT. Protein: CASSYVGGDSPLHF.

J is TRBJ2-3 and V is TRBV29-1; 12 bases agree with TRBD2. The J segment lost 4 bases and the V segment lost 4 bases, leaving 0 bases of the junction unmatched. CDR1 and CDR2 (germline): SQVTM, ANQGSEA. The CDR3 covers 13 residues. CDR3 DNA: TGCAGCGTTGGACTAGCGGGGGCAGATACGCAGTATTTT. Amino acid sequence: CSVGLAGADTQYF.

The chain combines TRBV7-2 with TRBJ2-3; 10 bases line up with TRBD2. The CDR3 totals 16 residues. V gave up 0 bases and J gave up 7 bases; unmatched junction bases: 7. The germline V gene encodes CDR1 SGHTA and CDR2 FQGNSA. In DNA form, the CDR3 reads TGTGCCAGCAGCTTAGCGAGCGGGGGGGCCGGAAATACGCAGTATTTT. It codes for CASSLASGGAGNTQYF.

V is TRBV12-3 or TRBV12-4 and J is TRBJ1-2; 11 bases match TRBD1. This CDR3 region has 16 residues. V was clipped by 6 bases and J by 3 bases; unmatched bases: 9. The CDR3 sequence: CASRGGQGAHDYGYTF. The CDR3, as DNA: TGTGCCAGCAGGGGAGGACAGGGGGCGCATGACTATGGCTACACCTTC.

V gene TRBV6-5 combines with J gene TRBJ1-2; 9 nucleotides match TRBD1. The V gene end was trimmed by 6 bases and the J gene end by 8 bases; junction bases not matched to a gene: 7. The CDR3 totals 13 residues. CDR1 is MNHEY and CDR2 is SVGAGI in the germline V gene. The CDR3 loop is CASSLTGGQGYTF. The CDR3 coding sequence is TGTGCCAGCAGCCTGACAGGGGGGCAAGGCTACACCTTC.

V gene TRBV20-1 combines with J gene TRBJ1-2; D may be TRBD1 (6 bases). The V end was cut by 4 bases, the J end by 8 bases, with 14 bases between. CDR3 length: 12 amino acids. Looked up from germline, CDR1 is DFQATT and CDR2 is SNEGSKA (reference sequence). CDR3 in amino acids: CSATTYREGYTF. CDR3 coding DNA: TGCAGTGCTACGACCTACAGGGAAGGCTACACCTTC.

This clonotype was recorded a few times. V is TRBV10-3 and J is TRBJ1-4; D is ambiguous. Germline-derived CDR1 and CDR2 are ENHRY and SYGVKD. The CDR3 covers 12 residues. Trimming left V 0 bases short and J 4 bases short, with 0 bases between. Here the CDR3 DNA reads TGTGCCATCAGTGAGTCTAATGAAAAACTGTTTTTT. It is translated as CAISESNEKLFF.

This clonotype was recorded many times. The rearrangement joins TRBV7-7 to TRBJ2-7, with 8 bases matching TRBD1. This CDR3 has 13 residues. The trim removed 6 bases at V and 2 bases at J, leaving 3 bases unmatched. Germline lookup yields CDR1 SSHAT and CDR2 FNYEAQ (reference sequence). The CDR3 reads CASSAGGPYEQYF. The CDR3 nucleotides read TGTGCCAGCAGTGCAGGGGGCCCCTACGAGCAGTACTTC.

The rearrangement links TRBV12-3 or TRBV12-4 to TRBJ1-2, with TRBD1 matching over 8 bases. CDR3 length: 16 amino acids. V lost 5 bases, J lost 4 bases, and 12 bases stayed unmatched. The CDR3 reads CASSLPATGESYGYTF. CDR3 in DNA: TGTGCCAGCAGTCTTCCGGCGACAGGGGAAAGCTATGGCTACACCTTC.

This chain links TRBV9 with TRBJ1-2; 11 bases agree with TRBD1. The V segment lost 3 bases and the J segment 8 bases; nucleotides outside the gene matches: 6. Germline loops: CDR1 SGDLS, CDR2 YYNGEE. The CDR3 consists of 14 residues. The CDR3 spells CASSGTGGARGYTF. The CDR3 bases are TGTGCCAGCAGCGGGACAGGGGGCGCGAGGGGCTACACCTTC.

This clonotype was seen a handful of times. The J gene is TRBJ1-2, the V gene TRBV14; no definite D call. The CDR3 totals 16 residues. CDR1 and CDR2 from the germline V gene are SGHDN and FVKESK. With 5 bases removed from V and 4 bases from J, the gap between germline ends came to 20 bases. The CDR3 is CASSTTPVPYFYGYTF. In DNA form, the CDR3 reads TGTGCCAGCAGCACGACACCGGTACCTTACTTCTATGGCTACACCTTC.

The J gene is TRBJ1-2, the V gene TRBV20-1, with 7 bases fitting TRBD1. The CDR3 runs to 18 residues. Germline V CDR1 and CDR2: DFQATT, SNEGSKA (reference sequence). After removal of 0 bases from V and 0 bases from J, the junction contained 13 bases not matched to a gene. This CDR3 is CSARDLGTDGRANYGYTF. The CDR3, as DNA: TGCAGTGCTAGAGATCTCGGGACAGACGGTCGGGCTAACTATGGCTACACCTTC.

The genes are TRBV18 and TRBJ1-6, with D hard to call. Trimming cost V 3 bases and J 7 bases, with 10 bases left between them. The germline V gene encodes CDR1 KGHSH and CDR2 LQKENI. The CDR3 consists of 14 residues. CDR3 in amino acids: CASSPAGPNSPLHF. Here the CDR3 DNA reads TGTGCCAGCTCACCGGCAGGCCCGAATTCACCCCTCCACTTT.

The table lists this clonotype with a few counts. The chain links TRBV6-5 to TRBJ1-2; no clear D gene. V gave up 0 bases and J gave up 2 bases, with 13 bases separating them. CDR3 length: 16 residues. Germline CDR1 reads MNHEY; CDR2 reads SVGAGI. The CDR3 here is CASSYSTRIVNYGYTF. The CDR3 bases are TGTGCCAGCAGTTACTCAACAAGGATCGTGAACTATGGCTACACCTTC.

The chain is built from TRBV27 and TRBJ2-7, with D possibly TRBD2 on 5 matching bases. V was trimmed by 6 bases and J by 6 bases, leaving 15 bases between them. Per germline, CDR1 MNHEY and CDR2 SMNVEV (reference sequence). The CDR3 contains 13 residues. This chain's CDR3 is CASRPSGAGEQYF. CDR3 DNA sequence: TGTGCCAGCAGACCCTCGGGTGCGGGCGAGCAGTACTTC.

This chain connects TRBV11-2 to TRBJ1-6; no clear D gene. The CDR3 length is 14 residues. V lost 1 base, J lost 8 bases, and 9 bases lay in between. Per germline, CDR1 SGHAT and CDR2 FQNNGV. The CDR3 sequence: CASSLVYGDSPLHF. CDR3 DNA: TGTGCCAGCAGCTTAGTATACGGGGATTCACCCCTCCACTTT.

The CDR3: CASSLTLGADGYTF. The CDR3 nucleotides are TGTGCCAGCAGTTTAACCCTCGGGGCTGATGGCTACACCTTC. V usage is TRBV12-3 or TRBV12-4 and J usage is TRBJ1-2; a weak D match, TRBD1 (5 bases). This CDR3 is 14 amino acids long. The V and J ends lost 2 bases and 6 bases respectively, with 13 bases between them.

As concerns this clonotype: The germline gene is not matched at one end of the junction; a read error may be the cause. CDR3 residues: CASGFETETTATGERFF. DNA of the CDR3: TGTGCTAGTGGTTTTGAGACCGAGACTACTGCCACCGGGGAGCGGTTTTTT. This rearrangement joins TRBV12-5 to TRBJ2-2; D may be TRBD2 (5 bases). Germline V gene data show CDR1 as LGHNT and CDR2 as FRNRAP. The length of the CDR3 is 17 residues. Combining the CDR3 with reference TRBV12-5 and TRBJ2-2 gives the whole variable domain DARVTQTPRHKVTEMGQEVTMRCQPILGHNTVFWYRQTMMQGLELLAYFRNRAPLDDSGMPKDRFSAEMPDATLATLKIQPSEPRDSAVYFCASGFETETTATGERFFGEGSRLTVL.